The rows below give T cell receptor beta chains drawn from one sample of a study of blood T cell repertoires in COVID-19. Generated by immunoSEQ multiplex PCR, the TCRdb table keeps only in-frame clones and is missing some. The sample lists some 95,000 clones; about nine tenths were seen once. The sample taken for sequencing was peripheral blood. These receptors were collected from a human donor with active COVID-19. The donor label of this sample is uncertain. Both conserved end residues are part of each CDR3. Fields, in order: D gene, V gene, J gene, CDR3 length, clone size, CDR3 DNA, CDR3 protein. The D gene is left open where the match is weak. Rows may omit the clone size; those that give it use once, few, many or a size class.

>TRBD1|TRBV10-3|TRBJ1-2|15|once
TGTGCCATCAGTGGCTCTGACAGGGGGGGCTATGGCTACACCTTC
CAISGSDRGGYGYTF
>TRBD1|TRBV9|TRBJ2-2|17|NA
TGTGCCAGCAGCCCGCGACAGGGGGTAACGAACACCGGGGAGCTGTTTTTT
CASSPRQGVTNTGELFF
>TRBD1|TRBV2|TRBJ1-3|16|NA
TGTGCCAGCAGTTTAAGGGACAGCCTATTCGGAAACACCATATATTTT
CASSLRDSLFGNTIYF
>NA|TRBV29-1|TRBJ2-1|16|NA
TGCAGCGTTGAAGAGGCTTTTACTAGCTCCTACAATGAGCAGTTCTTC
CSVEEAFTSSYNEQFF
>NA|TRBV27|TRBJ2-1|16|NA
TGTGCCAGCAGTTTATCAGCAGGGGACTCCTACAATGAGCAGTTCTTC
CASSLSAGDSYNEQFF
>TRBD1|TRBV2|TRBJ1-5|14|NA
TGTGCCAGCAGGGACAGGGGAAGCAATCAGCCCCAGCATTTT
CASRDRGSNQPQHF
>NA|TRBV18|TRBJ1-1|13|NA
TGTGCCAGCTCACCACGGGGGGACACTGAAGCTTTCTTT
CASSPRGDTEAFF
>TRBD1|TRBV5-1|TRBJ1-1|17|NA
TGCGCCAGCAGCTTCGGGACAGCCCCGAATCAGAACACTGAAGCTTTCTTT
CASSFGTAPNQNTEAFF
>TRBD2|TRBV14|TRBJ2-1|17|NA
TGTGCCAGCAGCCAAGATTTAACGGGGGGGCCTGCCGATGAGCAGTTCTTC
CASSQDLTGGPADEQFF
>TRBD2|TRBV5-1|TRBJ2-3|17|NA
TGCGCCAGCAGCCCACGGACTAGCGGGGGGGTGACAGATACGCAGTATTTT
CASSPRTSGGVTDTQYF
>NA|TRBV5-1|TRBJ2-2|13|NA
TGCGCCAGCAGCTTGGACGGCACCGGGGAGCTGTTTTTT
CASSLDGTGELFF
>TRBD1|TRBV5-1|TRBJ2-5|13|NA
TGCGCCAGCAGCCGGACAGGGCGCGAGACCCAGTACTTC
CASSRTGRETQYF
>TRBD2|TRBV7-9|TRBJ2-5|15|NA
TGTGCCAGCAGCCTTCTGAGCGGGGCCCTAGAGACCCAGTACTTC
CASSLLSGALETQYF
>NA|TRBV20-1|TRBJ1-1|11|NA
TGCAGTGCTAGAGATAAGCTTGGAGCTTTCTTT
CSARDKLGAFF
>NA|TRBV7-9|TRBJ2-7|12|NA
TGTGCCAGCAGCCCGACAGTTTACGAGCAGTACTTC
CASSPTVYEQYF
>TRBD2|TRBV6-1|TRBJ2-3|17|NA
TGTGCCAGCAGTGTCAAAGTAGCGGGGGGGCAGGGGGATACGCAGTATTTT
CASSVKVAGGQGDTQYF
>NA|TRBV19|TRBJ1-3|14|NA
TGTGCCAGTAGTATTCAACCGGGAGGAAACACCATATATTTT
CASSIQPGGNTIYF
>NA|TRBV5-5|TRBJ1-6|15|NA
TGTGCCAGCAGCCCCCGGGGGGCGGACCCGGCACCCCTCCACTTT
CASSPRGADPAPLHF
>NA|TRBV7-2|TRBJ2-3|16|NA
TGTGCCAGCAGCTTGACAGTCTCCACTAGCACAGATACGCAGTATTTT
CASSLTVSTSTDTQYF
>NA|TRBV5-1|TRBJ2-2|15|NA
TGCGCCAGCAGCTTGGACAGGGAGGGAACCGGGGAGCTGTTTTTT
CASSLDREGTGELFF
>NA|TRBV10-3|TRBJ1-5|15|few
TGTGCCATCAGTGAGGGGGACTATAGCAATCAGCCCCAGCATTTT
CAISEGDYSNQPQHF
>TRBD2|TRBV9|TRBJ2-3|18|NA
TGTGCCAGCAGCGCAGGGACTAGCGGGGGGTCTAGCACAGATACGCAGTATTTT
CASSAGTSGGSSTDTQYF
>TRBD2|TRBV10-1|TRBJ2-7|13|NA
TGCGCCAGCAGTGGACTAGCGGGCTCCGAGCAGTACTTC
CASSGLAGSEQYF
>NA|TRBV7-7|TRBJ1-1|13|NA
TGTGCCAGCAGCCAGGACAGGAACACTGAAGCTTTCTTT
CASSQDRNTEAFF
>NA|TRBV27|TRBJ2-1|15|NA
TGTGCCAGCAGCTTCACCGGGATCTACAACAATGAGCAGTTCTTC
CASSFTGIYNNEQFF
>TRBD1|TRBV11-2|TRBJ1-4|14|NA
TGTGCCAGCAGCAGTAGACAGGGTAATGAAAAACTGTTTTTT
CASSSRQGNEKLFF
>TRBD1|TRBV4-1|TRBJ2-5|15|NA
TGCGCCAGCAGCCAAGGTGACAGGGGGAAGGAGACCCAGTACTTC
CASSQGDRGKETQYF
>TRBD1|TRBV24-1|TRBJ2-2|14|few
TGTGCCACCACGGGACAGGGGGACACCGGGGAGCTGTTTTTT
CATTGQGDTGELFF
>TRBD2|TRBV2|TRBJ2-5|15|NA
TGTGCCAGCCAACCCGCGGGGGAACGAGGAGAGACCCAGTACTTC
CASQPAGERGETQYF
>TRBD1|TRBV28|TRBJ2-7|16|NA
TGTGCCAGCAGTCTAATACCCGGGACAGGGGTGAACGAGCAGTACTTC
CASSLIPGTGVNEQYF
>NA|TRBV11-2|TRBJ2-1|15|NA
TGTGCCAGCAGCTTGGAGAGGACAGCCTCCAATGAGCAGTTCTTC
CASSLERTASNEQFF
>TRBD2|TRBV5-4|TRBJ2-5|17|few
TGTGCCAGCAGCTTGGGGACTAGCGGGGGGGGTTTGAAGACCCAGTACTTC
CASSLGTSGGGLKTQYF
>TRBD1|TRBV6-5|TRBJ1-5|14|NA
TGTGCCAGCAGAACAGGGGGTGGTAATCAGCCCCAGCATTTT
CASRTGGGNQPQHF
>NA|TRBV14|TRBJ2-4|16|NA
TGTGCCAGCAGCCCCGGCGGAGGTGTAGCCAAAAACATTCAGTACTTC
CASSPGGGVAKNIQYF
>TRBD1|TRBV7-9|TRBJ2-1|14|NA
TGTGCCAGCAGCTTCGCGGACAGGGTGAATGAGCAGTTCTTC
CASSFADRVNEQFF
>TRBD1|TRBV27|TRBJ1-2|14|NA
TGTGCCAGCACAAGGGGACAGACGGCTTTCGGCTACACCTTC
CASTRGQTAFGYTF
>NA|TRBV5-1|TRBJ2-1|14|NA
TGCGCCAGCAGCTTGGGAGGGTTAGACAATGAGCAGTTCTTC
CASSLGGLDNEQFF
>TRBD1|TRBV6-6|TRBJ1-2|14|NA
TGTGCCAGCAGTTATGGACAGGCCTACTATGGCTACACCTTC
CASSYGQAYYGYTF
>NA|TRBV11-2|TRBJ2-2|17|NA
TGTGCCAGCAGCTTAGGTAGTCTTTGGCTAGCAACCGGGGAGCTGTTTTTT
CASSLGSLWLATGELFF
>NA|TRBV3-1/TRBV3-2|TRBJ2-2|14|once
TGTGCCAGCAGCCAAGAGACATACACCGGGGAGCTGTTTTTT
CASSQETYTGELFF
>NA|TRBV5-1|TRBJ1-3|14|NA
TGCGCCAGCAGCTTAGACTCCTCTGGAAACACCATATATTTT
CASSLDSSGNTIYF
>TRBD1|TRBV27|TRBJ2-3|15|NA
TGTGCCAGCCGTCAGACAGGGGGCTATGCAGATACGCAGTATTTT
CASRQTGGYADTQYF
>NA|TRBV5-1|TRBJ1-2|14|NA
TGCGCCAGCAGCTTGGAGAGCTTAAACTATGGCTACACCTTC
CASSLESLNYGYTF
>NA|TRBV7-2|TRBJ2-7|13|NA
TGTGCCAGCAGCGCGACTCCTACCTACGAGCAGTACTTC
CASSATPTYEQYF
>NA|TRBV2|TRBJ1-5|15|NA
TGTGCCAGCAGGGAGGGCAGGGCATCCAATCAGCCCCAGCATTTT
CASREGRASNQPQHF
>NA|TRBV6-6|TRBJ1-2|15|NA
TGTGCCAGCACCCCGGGGGGGGCCGCTAACTATGGCTACACCTTC
CASTPGGAANYGYTF
>NA|TRBV21-1|TRBJ1-2|15|NA
TGTGCCAGCACCAAGAAAAGGGGGATGCGAGGAGGCTACACCTTC
CASTKKRGMRGGYTF
>NA|TRBV2|TRBJ2-3|19|NA
TGTGCCAGCAGTGGAGTGTCCCCCGACAGGTCCTCTAGCACAGATACGCAGTATTTT
CASSGVSPDRSSSTDTQYF
>TRBD2|TRBV11-3|TRBJ2-1|16|NA
TGTGCCAGCAGCTTAGAAGGGACTAGGGCCTTCGATGAGCAGTTCTTC
CASSLEGTRAFDEQFF
>TRBD1|TRBV6-2/TRBV6-3|TRBJ1-1|15|NA
TGTGCCAGCAGCCGAACGCTGACAGGGGGCACTGAAGCTTTCTTT
CASSRTLTGGTEAFF
>TRBD1|TRBV10-1|TRBJ2-4|15|NA
TGCGCCAGCAGCCAGCGGGCGACAGGGGCTAACATTCAGTACTTC
CASSQRATGANIQYF
>NA|TRBV6-5|TRBJ1-2|15|NA
TGTGCCAGCAGTTACGATAGGACACCTAACTATGGCTACACCTTC
CASSYDRTPNYGYTF
>TRBD1|TRBV6-2/TRBV6-3|TRBJ2-1|15|NA
TGTGCCAGCAGTTCCACCTCCAGGGGGCAGCGTGAGCAGTTCTTC
CASSSTSRGQREQFF
>TRBD1|TRBV5-6|TRBJ2-2|16|NA
TGTGCCAGCAGCTTTTTGGACAGGCGGAACACCGGGGAGCTGTTTTTT
CASSFLDRRNTGELFF
>NA|TRBV7-6|TRBJ2-7|16|many
TGTGCCAGCAGCTTATCAGTAGAGACTACCGCCTACGAGCAGTACTTC
CASSLSVETTAYEQYF
>TRBD2|TRBV4-3|TRBJ2-5|15|NA
TGCGCCAGCAGTAGCGGGCTAGCGGGAGGGGAGACCCAGTACTTC
CASSSGLAGGETQYF
>NA|TRBV5-1|TRBJ2-2|14|once
TGCGCCAGCAGCTTGAGACAGGACGCCGGGGAGCTGTTTTTT
CASSLRQDAGELFF
>NA|TRBV5-4|TRBJ2-3|15|NA
TGTGCCAGCAGCCTGCCCGGCGGGGAGGCAGATACGCAGTATTTT
CASSLPGGEADTQYF
>TRBD1|TRBV28|TRBJ1-1|15|NA
TGTGCCAGCAGTAAGCCGGGACAGGTGAACACTGAAGCTTTCTTT
CASSKPGQVNTEAFF